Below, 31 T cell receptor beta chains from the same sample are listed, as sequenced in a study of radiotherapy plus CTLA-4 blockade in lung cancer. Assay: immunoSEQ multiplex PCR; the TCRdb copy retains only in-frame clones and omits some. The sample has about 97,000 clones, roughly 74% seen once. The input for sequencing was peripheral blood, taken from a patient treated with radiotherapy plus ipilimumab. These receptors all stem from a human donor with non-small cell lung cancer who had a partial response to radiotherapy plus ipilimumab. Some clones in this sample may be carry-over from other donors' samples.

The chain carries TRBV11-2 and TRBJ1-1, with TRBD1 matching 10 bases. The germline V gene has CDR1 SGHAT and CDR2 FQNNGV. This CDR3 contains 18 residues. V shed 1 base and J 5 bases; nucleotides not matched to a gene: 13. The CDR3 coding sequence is TGTGCCAGCAGCTTAGTCGCCGGGACAGGGGTTACGAGGACTGAAGCTTTCTTT. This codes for CASSLVAGTGVTRTEAFF.

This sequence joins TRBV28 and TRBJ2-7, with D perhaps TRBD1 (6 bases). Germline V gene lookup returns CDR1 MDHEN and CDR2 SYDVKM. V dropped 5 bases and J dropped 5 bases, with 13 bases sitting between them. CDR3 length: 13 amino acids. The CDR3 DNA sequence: TGTGCCAGCAGTCAAACAGGGAACCACGAGCAGTACTTC. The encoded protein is CASSQTGNHEQYF. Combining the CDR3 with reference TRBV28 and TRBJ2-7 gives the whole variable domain DVKVTQSSRYLVKRTGEKVFLECVQDMDHENMFWYRQDPGLGLRLIYFSYDVKMKEKGDIPEGYSVSREKKERFSLILESASTNQTSMYLCASSQTGNHEQYFGPGTRLTVT.

In DNA, the CDR3 is TGTGCCAGCAGGAGGGACAGGGGGTTCGGGGAGACCCAGTACTTC. This codes for CASRRDRGFGETQYF. The V call is TRBV6-1, the J call TRBJ2-5; 11 nucleotides line up with TRBD1. V gave up 6 bases and J gave up 5 bases; unmatched junction bases: 8. Germline V gene data show CDR1 as MNHNS and CDR2 as SASEGT. The CDR3 has 15 amino acids.

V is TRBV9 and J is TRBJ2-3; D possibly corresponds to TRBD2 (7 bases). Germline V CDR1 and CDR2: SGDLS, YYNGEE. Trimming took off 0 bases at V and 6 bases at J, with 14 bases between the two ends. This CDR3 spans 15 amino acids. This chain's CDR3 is CASSVARGRADTQYF. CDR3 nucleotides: TGTGCCAGCAGCGTAGCGCGGGGGCGGGCGGATACGCAGTATTTT.

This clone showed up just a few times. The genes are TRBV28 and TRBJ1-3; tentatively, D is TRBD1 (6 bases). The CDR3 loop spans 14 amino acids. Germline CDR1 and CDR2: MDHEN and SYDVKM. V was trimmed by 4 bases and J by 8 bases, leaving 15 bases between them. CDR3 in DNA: TGTGCCAGCAGTTGGGGGCCCCTTGTCGACACCATATATTTT. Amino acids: CASSWGPLVDTIYF. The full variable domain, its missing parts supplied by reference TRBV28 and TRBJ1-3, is DVKVTQSSRYLVKRTGEKVFLECVQDMDHENMFWYRQDPGLGLRLIYFSYDVKMKEKGDIPEGYSVSREKKERFSLILESASTNQTSMYLCASSWGPLVDTIYFGEGSWLTVV.

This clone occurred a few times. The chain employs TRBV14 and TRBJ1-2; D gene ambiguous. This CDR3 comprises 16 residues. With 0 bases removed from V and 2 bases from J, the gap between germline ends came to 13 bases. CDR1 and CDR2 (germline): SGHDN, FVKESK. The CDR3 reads CASSQDSYTPNYGYTF. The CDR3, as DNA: TGTGCCAGCAGCCAAGACTCCTATACGCCAAACTATGGCTACACCTTC.

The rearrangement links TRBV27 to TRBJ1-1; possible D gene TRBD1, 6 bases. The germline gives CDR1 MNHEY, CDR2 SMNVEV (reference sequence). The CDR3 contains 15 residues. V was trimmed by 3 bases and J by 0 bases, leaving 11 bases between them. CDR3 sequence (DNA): TGTGCCAGCAGTTTTGCAGGGGCCATGAACACTGAAGCTTTCTTT. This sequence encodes CASSFAGAMNTEAFF.

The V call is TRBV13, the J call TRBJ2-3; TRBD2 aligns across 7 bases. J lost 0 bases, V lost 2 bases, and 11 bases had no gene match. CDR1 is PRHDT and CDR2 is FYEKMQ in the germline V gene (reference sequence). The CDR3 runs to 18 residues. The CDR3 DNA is TGTGCCAGCAGCTTAAGGGGAGGGCCGGGGTTCAGCACAGATACGCAGTATTTT. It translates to CASSLRGGPGFSTDTQYF.

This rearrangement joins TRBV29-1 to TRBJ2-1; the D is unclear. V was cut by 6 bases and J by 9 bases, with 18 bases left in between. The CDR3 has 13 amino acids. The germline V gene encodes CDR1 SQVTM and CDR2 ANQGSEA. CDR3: CSVLAHTLIEQFF. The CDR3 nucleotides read TGCAGCGTGTTAGCCCATACCTTGATTGAGCAGTTCTTC.

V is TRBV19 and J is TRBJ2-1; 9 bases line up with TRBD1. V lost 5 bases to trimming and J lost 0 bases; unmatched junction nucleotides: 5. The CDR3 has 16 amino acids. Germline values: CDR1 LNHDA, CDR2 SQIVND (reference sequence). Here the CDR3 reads CASSSTGGGSYNEQFF. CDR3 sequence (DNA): TGTGCCAGTAGTTCGACAGGGGGGGGCTCCTACAATGAGCAGTTCTTC.

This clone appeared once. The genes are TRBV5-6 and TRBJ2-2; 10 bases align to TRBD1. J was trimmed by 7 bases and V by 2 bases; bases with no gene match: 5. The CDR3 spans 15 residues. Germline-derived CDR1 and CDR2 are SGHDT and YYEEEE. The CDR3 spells CASSFGQGEVGELFF. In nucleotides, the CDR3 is TGTGCCAGCAGCTTCGGACAGGGGGAGGTCGGGGAGCTGTTTTTT.

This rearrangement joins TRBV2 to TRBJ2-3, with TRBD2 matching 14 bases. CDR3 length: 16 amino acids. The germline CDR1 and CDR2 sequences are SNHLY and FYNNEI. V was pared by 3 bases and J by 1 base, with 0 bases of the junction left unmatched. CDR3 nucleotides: TGTGCCAGCAGTGAGGGACTAGCGGGGGGCACAGATACGCAGTATTTT. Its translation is CASSEGLAGGTDTQYF.

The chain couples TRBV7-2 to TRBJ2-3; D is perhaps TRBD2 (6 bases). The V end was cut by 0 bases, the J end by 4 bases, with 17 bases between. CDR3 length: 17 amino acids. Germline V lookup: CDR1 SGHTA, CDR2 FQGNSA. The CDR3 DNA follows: TGTGCCAGCAGCTTAGCGCCCACGGGAGTTCGGGCAGATACGCAGTATTTT. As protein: CASSLAPTGVRADTQYF.

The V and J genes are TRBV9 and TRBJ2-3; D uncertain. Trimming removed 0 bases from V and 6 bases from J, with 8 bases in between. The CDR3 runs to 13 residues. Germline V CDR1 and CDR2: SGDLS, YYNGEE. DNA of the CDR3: TGTGCCAGCAGCGTAGGCCTCAGGGATACGCAGTATTTT. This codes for CASSVGLRDTQYF.

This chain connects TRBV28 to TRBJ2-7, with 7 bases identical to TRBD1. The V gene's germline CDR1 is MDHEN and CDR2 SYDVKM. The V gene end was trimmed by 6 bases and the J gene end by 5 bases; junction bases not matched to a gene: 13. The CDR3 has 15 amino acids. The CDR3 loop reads CASSPLGTELNEQYF. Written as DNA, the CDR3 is TGTGCCAGCAGCCCACTCGGGACAGAACTCAACGAGCAGTACTTC.

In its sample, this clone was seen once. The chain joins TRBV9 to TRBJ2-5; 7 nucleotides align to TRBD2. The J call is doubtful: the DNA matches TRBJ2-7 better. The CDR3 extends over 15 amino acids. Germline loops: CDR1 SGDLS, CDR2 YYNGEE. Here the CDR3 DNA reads TGTGCCAGCAGCGCTCAACCCCGGGGGGTTGACGAGCAGTACTTC. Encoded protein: CASSAQPRGVDEQYF.

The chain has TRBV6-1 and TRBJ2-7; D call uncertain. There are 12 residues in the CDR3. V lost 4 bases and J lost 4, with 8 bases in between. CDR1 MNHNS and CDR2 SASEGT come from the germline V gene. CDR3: CASSATSYEQYF. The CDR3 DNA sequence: TGTGCCAGCAGTGCAACTTCTTACGAGCAGTACTTC.

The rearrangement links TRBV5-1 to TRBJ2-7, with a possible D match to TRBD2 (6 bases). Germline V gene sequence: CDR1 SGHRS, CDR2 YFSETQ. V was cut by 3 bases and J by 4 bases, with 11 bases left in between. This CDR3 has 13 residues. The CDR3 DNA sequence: TGCGCCAGCAGCTACGGGAGTGGGTACGAGCAGTACTTC. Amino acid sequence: CASSYGSGYEQYF.

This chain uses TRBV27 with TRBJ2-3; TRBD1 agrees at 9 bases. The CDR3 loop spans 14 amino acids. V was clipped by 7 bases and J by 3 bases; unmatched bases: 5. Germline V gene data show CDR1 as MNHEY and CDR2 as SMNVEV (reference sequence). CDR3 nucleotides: TGTGCCAGCAAATTGACAGGGGGTACAGATACGCAGTATTTT. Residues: CASKLTGGTDTQYF.

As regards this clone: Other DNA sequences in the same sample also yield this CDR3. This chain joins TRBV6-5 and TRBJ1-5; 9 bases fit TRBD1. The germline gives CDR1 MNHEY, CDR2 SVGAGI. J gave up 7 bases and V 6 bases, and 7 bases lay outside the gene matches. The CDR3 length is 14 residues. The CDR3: CASRQGQGEQPQHF. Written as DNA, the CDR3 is TGTGCCAGCAGACAGGGACAGGGTGAACAGCCCCAGCATTTT.

The CDR3 DNA follows: TGTGCCAGCAGCCGACAGGGTCTAGGAACGGATGAGCAGTTCTTC. It codes for CASSRQGLGTDEQFF. The V call is TRBV7-3, the J call TRBJ2-1, with 7 bases aligning to TRBD1. The germline gives CDR1 SGHTA, CDR2 FQGTGA. The CDR3 runs to 15 residues. J gave up 8 bases and V 5 bases, and 12 bases lay outside the gene matches.

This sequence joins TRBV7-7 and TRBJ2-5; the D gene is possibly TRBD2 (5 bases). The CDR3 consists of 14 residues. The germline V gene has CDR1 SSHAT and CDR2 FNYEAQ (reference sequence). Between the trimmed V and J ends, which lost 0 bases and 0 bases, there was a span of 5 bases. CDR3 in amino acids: CASSLAGDQETQYF. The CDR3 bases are TGTGCCAGCAGCTTAGCCGGGGACCAAGAGACCCAGTACTTC.

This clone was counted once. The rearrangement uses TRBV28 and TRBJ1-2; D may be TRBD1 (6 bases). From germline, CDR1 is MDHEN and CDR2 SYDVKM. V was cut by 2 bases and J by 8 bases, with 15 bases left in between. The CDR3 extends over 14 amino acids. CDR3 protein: CASSLKNRVKGYTF. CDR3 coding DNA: TGTGCCAGCAGTTTAAAGAACAGGGTTAAAGGCTACACCTTC.

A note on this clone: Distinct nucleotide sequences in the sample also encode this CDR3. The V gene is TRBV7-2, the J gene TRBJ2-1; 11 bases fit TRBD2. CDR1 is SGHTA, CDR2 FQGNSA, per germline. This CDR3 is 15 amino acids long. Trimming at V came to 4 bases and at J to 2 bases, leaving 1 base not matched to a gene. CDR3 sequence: CASSSLAGAYNEQFF. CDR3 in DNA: TGTGCCAGCAGCTCACTAGCGGGAGCCTACAATGAGCAGTTCTTC. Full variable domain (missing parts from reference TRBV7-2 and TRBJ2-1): GAGVSQSPSNKVTEKGKDVELRCDPISGHTALYWYRQSLGQGLEFLIYFQGNSAPDKSGLPSDRFSAERTGGSVSTLTIQRTQQEDSAVYLCASSSLAGAYNEQFFGPGTRLTVL.

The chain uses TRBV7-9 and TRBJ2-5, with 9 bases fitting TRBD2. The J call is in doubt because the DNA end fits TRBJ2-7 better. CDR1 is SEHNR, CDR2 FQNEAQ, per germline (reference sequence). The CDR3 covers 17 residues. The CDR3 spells CASSRRGTSWGSYEQYF. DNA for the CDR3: TGTGCCAGCAGCCGACGCGGGACTAGCTGGGGGTCGTACGAGCAGTACTTC.

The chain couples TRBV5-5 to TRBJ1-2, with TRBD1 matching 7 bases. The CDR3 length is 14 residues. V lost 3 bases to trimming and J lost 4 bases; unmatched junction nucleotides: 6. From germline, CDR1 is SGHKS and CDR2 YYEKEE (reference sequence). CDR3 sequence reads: CASSSGQHSYGYTF. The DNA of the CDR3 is TGTGCCAGCAGCTCGGGACAGCACAGCTATGGCTACACCTTC.

Written as DNA, the CDR3 is TGTGCCAGCAGCCCACACCTCACAGATACGCAGTATTTT. This translates into CASSPHLTDTQYF. The chain links TRBV7-9 to TRBJ2-3; unclear D gene. Germline V gene lookup returns CDR1 SEHNR and CDR2 FQNEAQ (reference sequence). The CDR3 extends over 13 amino acids. V was trimmed by 5 bases and J by 2 bases, leaving 8 bases between them.

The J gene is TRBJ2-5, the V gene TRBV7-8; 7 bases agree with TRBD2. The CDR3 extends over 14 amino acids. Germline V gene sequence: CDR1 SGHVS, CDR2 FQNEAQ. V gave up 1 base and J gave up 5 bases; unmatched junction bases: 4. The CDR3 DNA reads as TGTGCCAGCAGCTTAGTCGGCGGGAGTGAGACCCAGTACTTC. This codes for CASSLVGGSETQYF. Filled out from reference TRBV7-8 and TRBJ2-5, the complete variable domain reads GAGVSQSPRYKVAKRGQDVALRCDPISGHVSLFWYQQALGQGPEFLTYFQNEAQLDKSGLPSDRFFAERPEGSVSTLKIQRTQQEDSAVYLCASSLVGGSETQYFGPGTRLLVL.

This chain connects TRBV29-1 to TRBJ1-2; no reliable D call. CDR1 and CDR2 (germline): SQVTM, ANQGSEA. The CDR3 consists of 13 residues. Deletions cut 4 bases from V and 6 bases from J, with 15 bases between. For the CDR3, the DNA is TGCAGCGTTGTGAAGGAGACCCTTCATGGCTACACCTTC. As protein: CSVVKETLHGYTF.

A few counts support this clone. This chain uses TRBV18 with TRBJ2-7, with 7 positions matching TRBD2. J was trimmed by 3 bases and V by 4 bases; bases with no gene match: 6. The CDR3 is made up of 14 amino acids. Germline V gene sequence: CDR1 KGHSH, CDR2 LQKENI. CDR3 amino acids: CASSQSSGGYEQYF. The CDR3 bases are TGTGCCAGCTCACAATCTAGCGGTGGCTACGAGCAGTACTTC.

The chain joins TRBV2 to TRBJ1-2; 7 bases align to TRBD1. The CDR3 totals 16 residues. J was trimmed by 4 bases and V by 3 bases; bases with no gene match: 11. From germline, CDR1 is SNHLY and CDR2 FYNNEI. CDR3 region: CASSDGTVTGPYGYTF. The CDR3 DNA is TGTGCCAGCAGTGATGGGACAGTAACAGGACCCTATGGCTACACCTTC.